This is a list of T cell receptor beta chains from one sample in a study of shared clonotypes between healthy human individuals. Clones were read by immunoSEQ multiplex PCR, and TCRdb kept only the in-frame ones, dropping some. The top ten clones hold roughly 1.2% of a sample with 1.5 million to 2.5 million clones, over 85% of them seen once. The material sequenced was naive CD8+ T cells sorted from blood. Receptors originate from a man aged 18 to 29 in good health. Each CDR3 is given with its conserved first and last residue. Each record gives: clone size, V gene, J gene, D gene, CDR3 DNA, CDR3 protein. The D gene is left open where the match is weak. Part of the rows lack a size; the others show once, few, many or a class for expanded clones.

.	TRBV14	TRBJ1-2	TRBD1	TGTGCCAGCAGCCCCCTTGGGACAGACGATAACTATGGCTACACCTTC	CASSPLGTDDNYGYTF
.	TRBV7-8	TRBJ2-7	.	TGTGCCAGCAGCGAACTCAGTGGCTCCTACGAGCAGTACTTC	CASSELSGSYEQYF
.	TRBV9	TRBJ2-3	TRBD2	TGTGCCAGCAGCGTTAGCGGGGGGGCCCGGACAGATACGCAGTATTTT	CASSVSGGARTDTQYF
once	TRBV2	TRBJ1-4	.	TGTGCCACAAAGAAGGAGGGGGGCGGTGAAAAACTGTTTTTT	CATKKEGGGEKLFF
.	TRBV6-5	TRBJ1-5	TRBD1	TGTGCCAGCAGTCTGACAGGGGGTGGCAATCAGCCCCAGCATTTT	CASSLTGGGNQPQHF
.	TRBV28	TRBJ2-2	.	TGTGCCAGCAGTTTCCGACAGGTTGGGGAGCTGTTTTTT	CASSFRQVGELFF
.	TRBV30	TRBJ2-7	.	TGTGCCTGGAGTGCTTCCATATCCTACGAGCAGTACTTC	CAWSASISYEQYF
.	TRBV9	TRBJ1-2	.	TGTGCCAGCAGCGAGGGGAGCTGGAGTAACTATGGCTACACCTTC	CASSEGSWSNYGYTF
.	TRBV6-5	TRBJ1-6	.	TGTGCCAGCAGTCCCGGCCAATGGTCGTCACCCCTCCACTTT	CASSPGQWSSPLHF
.	TRBV27	TRBJ1-2	TRBD1	TGTGCCAGCAGCCTATCGGACAGGGGTTATGGCTACACCTTC	CASSLSDRGYGYTF
.	TRBV7-9	TRBJ1-3	.	TGTGCCAGCAGCCCCACAACGGGGTCCTCTGGAAACACCATATATTTT	CASSPTTGSSGNTIYF
.	TRBV9	TRBJ2-2	.	TGTGCCAGCTCCAACCGGGATCCCACCGGGGAGCTGTTTTTT	CASSNRDPTGELFF
.	TRBV4-3	TRBJ1-2	.	TGCGCCAGCAGTTACTCCCTTGCAGGGGACCCTAACTATGGCTACACCTTC	CASSYSLAGDPNYGYTF
.	TRBV27	TRBJ1-4	.	TGTGCCAGCAGTCTTGCCGGGGGAAAACTGTTTTTT	CASSLAGGKLFF
.	TRBV5-1	TRBJ2-5	.	TGCGCCAGCAGCTTGTCTAGCAGCCAAGAGACCCAGTACTTC	CASSLSSSQETQYF
.	TRBV6-5	TRBJ2-1	.	TGTGCCAGCAGGGACCTATACGAGCAGTTCTTC	CASRDLYEQFF
.	TRBV12-5	TRBJ2-7	.	TGTGCTAGTGGTTGGCACGAGGCAGACCTCTCCTACGAGCAGTACTTC	CASGWHEADLSYEQYF
.	TRBV27	TRBJ2-1	.	TGTGCCAGCAGTTTAGTGGGAGTCTACAATGAGCAGTTCTTC	CASSLVGVYNEQFF
.	TRBV30	TRBJ1-2	TRBD1	TGTGCCTGGAGCCCAGGGGGCTCTGGCTACACCTTC	CAWSPGGSGYTF
.	TRBV27	TRBJ1-5	TRBD1	TGTGCCAGCAGTCTACAGGGGTCTTCACAGCCCCAGCATTTT	CASSLQGSSQPQHF
.	TRBV6-1	TRBJ1-2	.	TGTGCCAGCAGTGATACATTTCGTGGGGCCTTGCATGGCTACACCTTC	CASSDTFRGALHGYTF
.	TRBV4-2	TRBJ2-2	TRBD1	TGTGCCAGCAGCCAAGGGACAGGGATAGGCACCGGGGAGCTGTTTTTT	CASSQGTGIGTGELFF
.	TRBV25-1	TRBJ2-5	TRBD2	TGTGCCAGCAGTGAGGAGTTCGCTAGCGGCCAAGAGACCCAGTACTTC	CASSEEFASGQETQYF
.	TRBV9	TRBJ1-1	TRBD1	TGTGCCAGCAGCGTAGAGGGGGCCGGAACTGAAGCTTTCTTT	CASSVEGAGTEAFF
.	TRBV7-2	TRBJ2-2	.	TGTGCCAGCAGCCCCTGGGACGGGGAGCTGTTTTTT	CASSPWDGELFF
.	TRBV4-3	TRBJ2-1	TRBD2	TGCGCCAGCAGCCAAGAAGGGGGACTAGCGGGAACATGGGAAGACAATGAGCAGTTCTTC	CASSQEGGLAGTWEDNEQFF
.	TRBV7-9	TRBJ2-5	TRBD1	TGTGCCAGCAGCTTAGTCGGGGACAGGGACTACTTC	CASSLVGDRDYF
.	TRBV10-1	TRBJ2-2	.	TGCGCCAGCAGTGGGACGAGTAGGGTTTCCGCGAACACCGGGGAGCTGTTTTTT	CASSGTSRVSANTGELFF
.	TRBV5-8	TRBJ1-4	TRBD1	TGTGCCAGCAGGCCGGGACAGGGGGATTTATTTTCTAATGAAAAACTGTTTTTT	CASRPGQGDLFSNEKLFF
.	TRBV13	TRBJ1-1	.	TGTGCCAGCAGCTTAGGTCCAGGGAGGCACACTGAAGCTTTCTTT	CASSLGPGRHTEAFF
.	TRBV5-1	TRBJ1-2	TRBD1	TGCGCCAGCAGCCTAGACCCCGGGACAGGGGACGGCTACACCTTC	CASSLDPGTGDGYTF
.	TRBV6-6	TRBJ2-1	.	TGTGCCAGCAGTTACTCGATACTAGCACATGAGCAGTTCTTC	CASSYSILAHEQFF
.	TRBV27	TRBJ1-3	TRBD1	TGTGCCAGCAGTTTTGCAGGGGGCGGGAACACCATATATTTT	CASSFAGGGNTIYF
.	TRBV19	TRBJ1-5	.	TGTGCCAGTAGTATTGATCGGGGTGGACAGCCCCAGCATTTT	CASSIDRGGQPQHF
.	TRBV27	TRBJ1-6	.	TGTGCCAGCAGTTTAGTCGGGTCAGATTCACCCCTCCACTTT	CASSLVGSDSPLHF